The 14 T cell receptor beta chains given below trace back to one sample, sequenced in a study of T cell repertoires in cytomegalovirus infection. TCRdb fed the reads into MiXCR, producing one record per CDR3 protein. The sample yields roughly 220,000 distinct CDR3 sequences, approximately 40% seen once. These TCRs are of unknown antigen specificity. This specimen consisted of CD8+ T cells from cultured PBMCs, obtained from culture after CMV antigen stimulation. The receptors were sampled from a human donor in good health (CMV status not recorded). Some clones in this sample may be carry-over from other donors' samples.

The V gene is TRBV11-2, the J gene TRBJ2-1; a weak D match, TRBD2 (6 bases). Trimming pared 5 bases from V and 2 bases from J, leaving 16 bases between. The CDR3 sequence is 16 residues long. Germline loops: CDR1 SGHAT, CDR2 FQNNGV. Here the CDR3 DNA reads TGTGCCAGCAGCCCCCCCCGGCGGGGAACCTACAATGAGCAGTTCTTC. Translation: CASSPPRRGTYNEQFF.

This clonotype was seen more than once but under ten times. This chain joins TRBV7-8 and TRBJ2-5, with D unclear. V was cut by 2 bases and J by 1 base, with 14 bases left in between. The CDR3 runs to 16 residues. Germline CDR1 reads SGHVS; CDR2 reads FQNEAQ. Here the CDR3 reads CASSLIGKRIQETQYF. As DNA, the CDR3 is TGTGCCAGCAGCTTAATTGGGAAGAGGATCCAAGAGACCCAGTACTTC.

The chain recombines TRBV20-1 with TRBJ2-7, with 7 bases aligning to TRBD2. V lost 6 bases and J lost 0; bases outside the gene matches: 8. CDR1 DFQATT and CDR2 SNEGSKA come from the germline V gene (reference sequence). The CDR3 length is 14 residues. The CDR3 coding sequence is TGCAGTGCAGGTGGGACTACCTTCTCCTACGAGCAGTACTTC. This encodes CSAGGTTFSYEQYF.

This clonotype was counted a few times. The gene calls are TRBV7-3 and TRBJ2-4; 7 bases agree with TRBD2. Germline-derived CDR1 and CDR2 are SGHTA and FQGTGA. V shed 2 bases and J 0 bases; nucleotides not matched to a gene: 1. The CDR3 loop spans 15 amino acids. CDR3 bases: TGTGCCAGCAGCTTATTAGCGGGAGCCAAAAACATTCAGTACTTC. Protein sequence: CASSLLAGAKNIQYF.

This sequence joins TRBV27 and TRBJ1-5, with TRBD1 matching 8 bases. Per the germline V gene, CDR1 is MNHEY and CDR2 is SMNVEV (reference sequence). This CDR3 is 15 amino acids long. Trimming removed 5 bases from V and 6 bases from J; junction bases left unmatched: 9. CDR3 protein: CASSVDRERSQPQHF. CDR3 in DNA: TGTGCCAGCAGTGTGGACAGGGAGAGGAGTCAGCCCCAGCATTTT.

The chain is built from TRBV27 and TRBJ2-7; no firm D call. Trimming removed 5 bases at V and 3 bases at J, with 20 bases between. CDR3 length: 16 amino acids. Germline values: CDR1 MNHEY, CDR2 SMNVEV (reference sequence). CDR3 in DNA: TGTGCCAGCAGTCCCTCTCCCGGCGCGATCTACTACGAGCAGTACTTC. It encodes CASSPSPGAIYYEQYF.

The chain couples TRBV9 to TRBJ1-2; D not resolved. Germline V gives CDR1 SGDLS, CDR2 YYNGEE. This CDR3 has 12 amino acids. Deletions cut 0 bases from V and 6 bases from J, with 6 bases between. CDR3: CASSVGRDGYTF. Here the CDR3 DNA reads TGTGCCAGCAGCGTAGGTAGGGATGGCTACACCTTC.

The gene calls are TRBV10-3 and TRBJ2-5, with a tentative D call TRBD2 (6 bases). CDR1 and CDR2 from the germline V gene are ENHRY and SYGVKD. Deletions cut 4 bases from V and 5 bases from J, with 17 bases between. The CDR3 is 15 residues long. This chain's CDR3 is CAISGQGLRGETQYF. DNA for the CDR3: TGTGCCATCAGTGGCCAGGGACTCCGTGGGGAGACCCAGTACTTC.

The gene calls are TRBV5-6 and TRBJ2-5, with D perhaps matching TRBD2 (6 bases). Germline assignment: CDR1 SGHDT and CDR2 YYEEEE. The CDR3 totals 16 residues. The germline V and J ends were trimmed by 3 bases and 3 bases, with 18 bases remaining between them. The CDR3: CASSSATLAFEETQYF. As DNA, the CDR3 is TGTGCCAGCAGCTCCGCCACCCTAGCGTTTGAAGAGACCCAGTACTTC.

This clonotype has more than one count but fewer than ten. This rearrangement joins TRBV6-5 to TRBJ2-7, with TRBD2 matching over 14 bases. In germline, CDR1 is MNHEY, CDR2 SVGAGI. The CDR3 has 18 residues. Trimming took 4 bases from V and 4 from J; bases not matched to a gene: 12. CDR3 sequence reads: CASSLGLAGVSSGYEQYF. CDR3 nucleotides: TGTGCCAGCAGTTTGGGACTAGCGGGAGTATCGTCTGGGTACGAGCAGTACTTC.

The V call is TRBV5-6, the J call TRBJ1-1; unclear D gene. This CDR3 has 16 amino acids. Trimming shortened V by 2 bases and J by 0 bases, and 14 bases separated the two germline ends. Looked up from germline, CDR1 is SGHDT and CDR2 is YYEEEE. The CDR3 here is CASSFTTALMNTEAFF. The CDR3, as DNA: TGTGCCAGCAGCTTTACCACAGCACTCATGAACACTGAAGCTTTCTTT. Together with reference TRBV5-6 and TRBJ1-1, the CDR3 gives the full variable domain: DAGVTQSPTHLIKTRGQQVTLRCSPKSGHDTVSWYQQALGQGPQFIFQYYEEEERQRGNFPDRFSGHQFPNYSSELNVNALLLGDSALYLCASSFTTALMNTEAFFGQGTRLTVV.

The chain uses TRBV28 and TRBJ2-1; 14 bases agree with TRBD2. The germline gives CDR1 MDHEN, CDR2 SYDVKM. Trimming took 4 bases from V and 6 from J; bases not matched to a gene: 17. There are 20 residues in the CDR3. CDR3 sequence (DNA): TGTGCCAGCAGTTCGTACCTGGGACTAGCGGGAGTACTCATTATCAATGAGCAGTTCTTC. Its translation is CASSSYLGLAGVLIINEQFF.

The chain joins TRBV7-6 to TRBJ2-7; perhaps TRBD2 as D (5 bases). The CDR3 extends over 11 amino acids. Trimming took off 6 bases at V and 7 bases at J, with 10 bases between the two ends. The germline CDR1 and CDR2 sequences are SGHVS and FNYEAQ. The CDR3 protein is CASSFGGEQYF. The CDR3 bases are TGTGCCAGCAGTTTTGGCGGGGAGCAGTACTTC.

This clonotype was recorded many times. CDR3 nucleotide sequence: TGCGCCAGCAGCGGGGGGGAATGGGGCGAAGCTTTCTTT. Translation: CASSGGEWGEAFF. The rearrangement uses TRBV5-1 and TRBJ1-1; weak D call: TRBD1 (5 bases). V lost 4 bases and J 8 bases, leaving 15 bases between the germline ends. The CDR3 sequence is 13 residues long. CDR1 is SGHRS and CDR2 is YFSETQ in the germline V gene.